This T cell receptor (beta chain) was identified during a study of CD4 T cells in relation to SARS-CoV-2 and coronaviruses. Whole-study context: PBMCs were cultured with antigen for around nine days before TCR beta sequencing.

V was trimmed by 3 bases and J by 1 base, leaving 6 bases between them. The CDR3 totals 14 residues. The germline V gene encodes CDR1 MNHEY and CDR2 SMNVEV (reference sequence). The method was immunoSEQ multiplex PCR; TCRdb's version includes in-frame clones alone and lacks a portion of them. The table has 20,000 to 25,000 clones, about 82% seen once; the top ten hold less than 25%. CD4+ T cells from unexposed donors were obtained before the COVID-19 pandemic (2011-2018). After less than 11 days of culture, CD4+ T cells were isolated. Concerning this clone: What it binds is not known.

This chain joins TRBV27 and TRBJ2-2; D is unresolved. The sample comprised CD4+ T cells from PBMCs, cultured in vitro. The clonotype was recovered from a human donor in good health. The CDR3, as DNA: TGTGCCAGCAGTTTGAGTTGGAACACCGGGGAGCTGTTTTTT. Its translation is CASSLSWNTGELFF.